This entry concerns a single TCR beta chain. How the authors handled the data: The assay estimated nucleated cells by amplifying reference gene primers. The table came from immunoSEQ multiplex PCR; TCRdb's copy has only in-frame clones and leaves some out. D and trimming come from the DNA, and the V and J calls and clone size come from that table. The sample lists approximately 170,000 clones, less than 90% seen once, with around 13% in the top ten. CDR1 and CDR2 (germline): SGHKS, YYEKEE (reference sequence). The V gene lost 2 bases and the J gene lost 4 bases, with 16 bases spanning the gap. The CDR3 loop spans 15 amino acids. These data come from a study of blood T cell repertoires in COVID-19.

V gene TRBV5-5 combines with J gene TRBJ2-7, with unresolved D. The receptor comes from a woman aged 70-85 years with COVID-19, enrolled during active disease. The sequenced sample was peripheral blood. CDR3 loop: CASSLYATKTYEQYF. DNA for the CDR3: TGTGCCAGCAGCTTATATGCGACAAAGACATACGAGCAGTACTTC.